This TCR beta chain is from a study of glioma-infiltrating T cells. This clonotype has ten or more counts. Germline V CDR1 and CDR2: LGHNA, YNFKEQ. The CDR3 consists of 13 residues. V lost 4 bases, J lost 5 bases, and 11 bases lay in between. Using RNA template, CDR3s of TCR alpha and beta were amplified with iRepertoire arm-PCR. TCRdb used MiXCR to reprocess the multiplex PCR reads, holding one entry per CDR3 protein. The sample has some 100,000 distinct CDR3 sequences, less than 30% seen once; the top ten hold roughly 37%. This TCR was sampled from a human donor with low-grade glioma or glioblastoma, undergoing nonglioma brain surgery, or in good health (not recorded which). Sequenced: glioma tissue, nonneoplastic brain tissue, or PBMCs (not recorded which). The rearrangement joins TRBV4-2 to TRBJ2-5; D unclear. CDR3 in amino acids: CASSLRVGETQYF. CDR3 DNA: TGTGCCAGCAGCCTTCGCGTGGGGGAGACCCAGTACTTC.